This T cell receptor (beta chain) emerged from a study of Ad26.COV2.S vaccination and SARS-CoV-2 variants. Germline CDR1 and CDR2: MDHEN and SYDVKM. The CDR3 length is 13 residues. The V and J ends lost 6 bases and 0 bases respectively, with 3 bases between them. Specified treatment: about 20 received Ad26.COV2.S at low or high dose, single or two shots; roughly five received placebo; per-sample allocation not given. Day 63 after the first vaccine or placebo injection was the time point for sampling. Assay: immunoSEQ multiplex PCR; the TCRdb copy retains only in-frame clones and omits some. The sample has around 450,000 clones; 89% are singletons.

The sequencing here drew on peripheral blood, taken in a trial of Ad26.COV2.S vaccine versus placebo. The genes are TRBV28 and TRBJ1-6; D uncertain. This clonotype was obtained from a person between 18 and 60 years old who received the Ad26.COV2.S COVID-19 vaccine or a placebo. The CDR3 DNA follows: TGTGCCAGCAGAGGCTCCTATAATTCACCCCTCCACTTT. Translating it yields CASRGSYNSPLHF.